The 31 T cell receptor beta chains presented below share a single source sample, sequenced in a study of siplizumab effects on memory and regulatory T cells. Repertoires were generated with immunoSEQ multiplex PCR, while TCRdb's copy carries only in-frame clones and drops some. This repertoire shows fewer than 120,000 clones, roughly 90% found once; its top ten account for approximately 1.2%. The specimen sequenced was CD4+ T cells sorted from blood. Receptors originate from a human donor in good health.

The rearrangement joins TRBV23-1 to TRBJ1-5, with no clear D. TRBV23-1 is labeled an ORF, and its function is uncertain. The CDR3 sequence is 16 residues long. Trimming removed 3 bases from V and 7 bases from J, with 19 bases in between. The CDR3 bases are TGCGCCAGCAGTCATAGCCTAAGGCTGGGCGAACAGCCCCAGCATTTT. Protein product: CASSHSLRLGEQPQHF.

This clone has only one observation. V is TRBV7-2 and J is TRBJ1-1; D unclear. The CDR3 covers 16 residues. Germline CDR1 SGHTA, CDR2 FQGNSA. The V end was cut by 3 bases, the J end by 6 bases, with 20 bases between. CDR3 nucleotide sequence: TGTGCCAGCAGCTTGGCCGGACTTAAAGGGATGCCTGAAGCTTTCTTT. This gives the protein CASSLAGLKGMPEAFF. Together with reference TRBV7-2 and TRBJ1-1, the CDR3 gives the full variable domain: GAGVSQSPSNKVTEKGKDVELRCDPISGHTALYWYRQSLGQGLEFLIYFQGNSAPDKSGLPSDRFSAERTGGSVSTLTIQRTQQEDSAVYLCASSLAGLKGMPEAFFGQGTRLTVV.

The rearrangement joins TRBV12-5 to TRBJ1-1; no firm D call. The germline gives CDR1 LGHNT, CDR2 FRNRAP. Trimming removed 5 bases at V and 4 bases at J, with 14 bases between. The CDR3 is 14 residues long. The CDR3: CASGLMGGSTEAFF. In nucleotides, the CDR3 is TGTGCTAGTGGTCTGATGGGAGGTAGCACTGAAGCTTTCTTT.

The chain uses TRBV14 and TRBJ2-5; 14 positions agree with TRBD2. The CDR3 is 14 residues long. Germline CDR1 SGHDN, CDR2 FVKESK. V shed 3 bases and J 12 bases; nucleotides not matched to a gene: 6. In DNA form, the CDR3 reads TGTGCCAGCAGCCAGACGACTAGCGGGAGGGCCAAGTACTTC. Amino acid sequence: CASSQTTSGRAKYF.

The CDR3 protein is CASSPQWGSGANVLTF. The CDR3, as DNA: TGTGCCAGCAGCCCTCAGTGGGGCTCTGGGGCCAACGTCCTGACTTTC. The chain recombines TRBV11-1 with TRBJ2-6; D unclear. V shed 5 bases and J shed 0 bases, with 11 bases lying between them. Germline V gene data show CDR1 as SGHAT and CDR2 as FQDESV (reference sequence). The CDR3 has 16 residues.

The chain uses TRBV5-4 and TRBJ1-2, with D unclear. V lost 0 bases, J lost 5 bases, and 8 bases lay in between. Germline loops: CDR1 SGHNT, CDR2 YYREEE (reference sequence). The CDR3 spans 13 residues. CDR3 sequence reads: CASSLAQEYGYTF. DNA of the CDR3: TGTGCCAGCAGCTTGGCCCAGGAGTATGGCTACACCTTC.

This chain joins TRBV18 and TRBJ1-5; D unclear. The ends were cut back, 3 bases at V and 3 bases at J, with 15 bases in the middle. CDR1 and CDR2 from the germline V gene are KGHSH and LQKENI. This CDR3 is built from 16 residues. In nucleotides, the CDR3 is TGTGCCAGCTCACCGGGAACACCTGGATCCAATCAGCCCCAGCATTTT. It codes for CASSPGTPGSNQPQHF.

Details on this clone: Distinct nucleotide sequences in the sample also encode this CDR3. The gene calls are TRBV10-3 and TRBJ2-7, with 8 bases aligning to TRBD2. Germline V lookup: CDR1 ENHRY, CDR2 SYGVKD. CDR3 length: 16 residues. V shed 6 bases, J shed 6 bases, and the junction held 16 bases outside the gene matches. The CDR3 protein is CAISEGGREGLPEQYF. The CDR3 region has the DNA TGTGCCATCAGCGAGGGGGGTCGGGAGGGCCTCCCCGAGCAGTACTTC.

This chain connects TRBV19 to TRBJ2-5; 9 nucleotides line up with TRBD1. V lost 5 bases to trimming and J lost 2 bases; unmatched junction nucleotides: 6. This CDR3 region has 15 residues. The germline CDR1 and CDR2 sequences are LNHDA and SQIVND (reference sequence). The CDR3 sequence is CASSSHRGQQETQYF. DNA for the CDR3: TGTGCCAGTAGTTCTCACAGGGGGCAACAAGAGACCCAGTACTTC.

This clone was seen only once. This chain connects TRBV7-9 to TRBJ2-5; 11 nucleotides align to TRBD2. Germline V gene sequence: CDR1 SEHNR, CDR2 FQNEAQ (reference sequence). This CDR3 has 16 residues. With 3 bases clipped from V and 5 bases from J, the junction kept 8 bases outside the gene matches. The CDR3 reads CASSFMRTSGRETQYF. CDR3 sequence (DNA): TGTGCCAGCAGCTTCATGAGGACTAGCGGGCGGGAGACCCAGTACTTC.

The rearrangement links TRBV29-1 to TRBJ2-7; 7 bases are a match to TRBD1. CDR3 size: 13 residues. V lost 4 bases, J lost 4 bases, and 7 bases stayed unmatched. Germline CDR1 and CDR2: SQVTM and ANQGSEA. The CDR3, as DNA: TGCAGCGTTGCAGGGACAGATACTTACGAGCAGTACTTC. This gives the protein CSVAGTDTYEQYF.

A word on this clone: Relative to the germline gene, one junction end is altered; a read error may explain this. The chain combines TRBV7-2 with TRBJ2-1; 7 bases are a match to TRBD2. This CDR3 is built from 14 residues. The V gene's germline CDR1 is SGHTA and CDR2 FQGNSA. CDR3 sequence reads: CVSTSSGSYNEQFF. CDR3 nucleotides: TGTGTCAGCACCTCTAGCGGATCCTACAATGAGCAGTTCTTC.

J is TRBJ1-2 and V is TRBV2; the D is unclear. The CDR3 length is 13 residues. CDR1 SNHLY and CDR2 FYNNEI come from the germline V gene. Between the trimmed V and J ends, which lost 4 bases and 14 bases, there was a span of 20 bases. The CDR3 sequence is CASSGDNLLGKTF. The DNA for the CDR3 is TGTGCCAGCAGTGGTGACAACCTCTTGGGGAAGACCTTC.

This rearrangement joins TRBV7-3 to TRBJ2-7; maybe TRBD2 (6 bases). This CDR3 has 15 residues. Trimming took 5 bases from V and 6 from J, leaving 20 bases between them. Germline V gene sequence: CDR1 SGHTA, CDR2 FQGTGA. The DNA of the CDR3 is TGTGCCAGCAGCCCGAGGGGCGCGGGACCTACCGAGCAGTACTTC. It specifies CASSPRGAGPTEQYF. Complete variable domain (other parts from reference TRBV7-3 and TRBJ2-7): GAGVSQTPSNKVTEKGKYVELRCDPISGHTALYWYRQSLGQGPEFLIYFQGTGAADDSGLPNDRFFAVRPEGSVSTLKIQRTERGDSAVYLCASSPRGAGPTEQYFGPGTRLTVT.

The J gene is TRBJ1-5, the V gene TRBV7-8; no definite D call. This CDR3 spans 14 amino acids. From germline, CDR1 is SGHVS and CDR2 FQNEAQ. The V gene lost 0 bases and the J gene lost 0 bases, with 3 bases spanning the gap. CDR3 DNA: TGTGCCAGCAGCTTAGCCTATAGCAATCAGCCCCAGCATTTT. Translation gives CASSLAYSNQPQHF.

The chain recombines TRBV7-9 with TRBJ1-3; D remains unclear. CDR3 length: 17 residues. V gave up 2 bases and J gave up 4 bases, with 18 bases separating them. CDR1 SEHNR and CDR2 FQNEAQ come from the germline V gene (reference sequence). The CDR3 nucleotides are TGTGCCAGCAGCTTAATAGGAGCAGCTCCGTCGGGAAACACCATATATTTT. Translated, it gives CASSLIGAAPSGNTIYF.

The chain joins TRBV27 to TRBJ2-1; TRBD1 agrees at 10 bases. The CDR3 contains 15 residues. Germline values: CDR1 MNHEY, CDR2 SMNVEV (reference sequence). V lost 5 bases, J lost 7 bases, and 8 bases stayed unmatched. CDR3 sequence: CASSRGGQGSNEQFF. The CDR3 region has the DNA TGTGCCAGCAGTAGAGGGGGACAGGGGTCGAATGAGCAGTTCTTC.

The chain carries TRBV7-9 and TRBJ1-6, with a weak D call TRBD1 (5 bases). The CDR3 contains 13 residues. V lost 5 bases and J lost 10, with 12 bases in between. Germline V gene data show CDR1 as SEHNR and CDR2 as FQNEAQ (reference sequence). Here the CDR3 DNA reads TGTGCCAGCAGCACCGGGGGGGGGTCACCCCTCCACTTT. It specifies CASSTGGGSPLHF.

The CDR3 protein is CASSLRREGEKLFF. The DNA of the CDR3 is TGTGCCAGCAGCCTCCGAAGGGAGGGTGAAAAACTGTTTTTT. This chain connects TRBV7-9 to TRBJ1-4, with D unclear. The CDR3 is 14 residues long. V shed 5 bases and J shed 7 bases, with 14 bases lying between them. Germline CDR1 reads SEHNR; CDR2 reads FQNEAQ (reference sequence).

The chain joins TRBV7-9 to TRBJ1-1, with D maybe TRBD1 (5 bases). The germline V gene has CDR1 SEHNR and CDR2 FQNEAQ (reference sequence). Trimming stripped 5 bases from V and 5 bases from J, with 15 bases between. This CDR3 is 14 amino acids long. CDR3 coding DNA: TGTGCCAGCAGCCTCGCGACAGAGAGGACTGAAGCTTTCTTT. It codes for CASSLATERTEAFF.

The J gene is TRBJ2-1, the V gene TRBV5-4, with D maybe TRBD1 (5 bases). This CDR3 comprises 12 residues. Trimming stripped 0 bases from V and 10 bases from J, with 8 bases between. Germline V gene sequence: CDR1 SGHNT, CDR2 YYREEE (reference sequence). In nucleotides, the CDR3 is TGTGCCAGCAGCTTGGACAGGTTCGAGCAGTTCTTC. Translating gives CASSLDRFEQFF.

The V call is TRBV6-8, the J call TRBJ2-7, with D perhaps matching TRBD1 (6 bases). Trimming removed 7 bases from V and 2 bases from J, with 18 bases in between. Germline CDR1 reads MNHGY; CDR2 reads SAAAGT. The CDR3 covers 15 residues. The CDR3 spells CASKNLQGSPYEQYF. In nucleotides, the CDR3 is TGTGCCAGCAAAAACCTACAGGGTTCGCCCTACGAGCAGTACTTC.

This clone was counted once. This chain links TRBV9 with TRBJ2-3; maybe TRBD2 (6 bases). The ends were cut back, 7 bases at V and 0 bases at J, with 15 bases in the middle. The CDR3 runs to 15 residues. The germline V gene has CDR1 SGDLS and CDR2 YYNGEE. CDR3 nucleotides: TGTGCCAGCCAGGTGGGAGGCGATAGCACAGATACGCAGTATTTT. Amino acid sequence: CASQVGGDSTDTQYF.

The chain has TRBV5-1 and TRBJ2-3; the D is unclear. Trimming stripped 6 bases from V and 1 base from J, with 6 bases between. CDR1 SGHRS and CDR2 YFSETQ come from the germline V gene. This CDR3 has 12 residues. CDR3 in DNA: TGCGCCAGCAAAGTGGGCACAGATACGCAGTATTTT. Encoded protein: CASKVGTDTQYF.

The chain carries TRBV6-6 and TRBJ1-3, with D possibly matching TRBD1 (5 bases). The CDR3 is 13 amino acids. Germline CDR1 is MNHNY and CDR2 is SVGAGI (reference sequence). With 5 bases removed from V and 11 bases from J, the gap between germline ends came to 16 bases. CDR3 protein: CASSPGTVNSIYF. The CDR3 bases are TGTGCCAGCAGTCCCGGGACGGTAAATTCCATATATTTT.

The gene calls are TRBV11-2 and TRBJ2-5; D is perhaps TRBD1 (6 bases). Trimming took off 5 bases at V and 5 bases at J, with 9 bases between the two ends. Germline-derived CDR1 and CDR2 are SGHAT and FQNNGV. The CDR3 contains 12 residues. CDR3 sequence: CASSRDRETQYF. DNA for the CDR3: TGTGCCAGCAGCCGAGACAGGGAGACCCAGTACTTC.

The chain uses TRBV10-3 and TRBJ2-3; D remains unclear. V was cut by 5 bases and J by 6 bases, with 9 bases left in between. Germline V gives CDR1 ENHRY, CDR2 SYGVKD. The CDR3 loop spans 12 amino acids. The CDR3 coding sequence is TGTGCCATCAGTCCCGCCCTGGATACGCAGTATTTT. It yields the protein CAISPALDTQYF.

The chain links TRBV15 to TRBJ1-3; D is uncertain. V was trimmed by 4 bases and J by 3 bases, leaving 7 bases between them. Germline V CDR1 and CDR2: LNHNV, YYDKDF (reference sequence). This CDR3 contains 13 residues. The CDR3 region has the DNA TGTGCCACCAGCATGACAAATGGAAACACCATATATTTT. Translated: CATSMTNGNTIYF.

The chain joins TRBV2 to TRBJ1-2, with TRBD1 matching over 7 bases. Germline-derived CDR1 and CDR2 are SNHLY and FYNNEI. The CDR3 runs 16 residues. V trimming: 4 bases; J trimming: 8 bases; junction bases outside the gene matches: 16. The CDR3 is CASSGGRGINPYGYTF. The CDR3, as DNA: TGTGCCAGCAGTGGAGGCAGGGGGATTAATCCCTACGGCTACACCTTC. Looking up the rest from reference TRBV2 and TRBJ1-2 gives the full variable domain: EPEVTQTPSHQVTQMGQEVILRCVPISNHLYFYWYRQILGQKVEFLVSFYNNEISEKSEIFDDQFSVERPDGSNFTLKIRSTKLEDSAMYFCASSGGRGINPYGYTFGSGTRLTVV.

V and J are TRBV27 and TRBJ1-6; D call uncertain. CDR3 size: 14 residues. V lost 6 bases and J lost 10, with 16 bases in between. Germline lookup yields CDR1 MNHEY and CDR2 SMNVEV (reference sequence). This CDR3 is CASSSPGVISPLHF. The CDR3 DNA is TGTGCCAGCAGCTCCCCCGGGGTCATCTCACCCCTCCACTTT.

The genes are TRBV4-1 and TRBJ2-1; 9 bases fit TRBD1. The CDR3 is made up of 16 amino acids. Germline trimming cut 3 bases from V and 9 bases from J; bases unmatched to any gene: 12. The germline V gene encodes CDR1 MGHRA and CDR2 YSYEKL. This CDR3 reads CASSHAPGQGLGEQFF. CDR3 coding DNA: TGCGCCAGCAGCCACGCGCCGGGACAGGGTTTGGGTGAGCAGTTCTTC.